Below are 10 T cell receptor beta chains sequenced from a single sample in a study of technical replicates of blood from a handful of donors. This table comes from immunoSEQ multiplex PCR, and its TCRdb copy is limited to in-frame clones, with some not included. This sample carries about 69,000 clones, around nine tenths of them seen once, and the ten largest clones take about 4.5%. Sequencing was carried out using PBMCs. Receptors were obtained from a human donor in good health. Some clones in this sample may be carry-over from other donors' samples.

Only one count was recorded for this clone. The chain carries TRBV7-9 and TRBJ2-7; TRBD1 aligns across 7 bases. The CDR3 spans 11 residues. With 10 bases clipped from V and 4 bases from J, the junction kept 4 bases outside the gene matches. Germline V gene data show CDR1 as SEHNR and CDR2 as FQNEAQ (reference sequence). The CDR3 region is CATTGEYEQYF. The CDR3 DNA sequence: TGTGCCACCACAGGGGAATACGAGCAGTACTTC.

The CDR3 region is CASRLPGLGGYEQYF. The CDR3 nucleotides read TGTGCCAGCAGATTACCGGGACTAGGGGGGTACGAGCAGTACTTC. The gene calls are TRBV27 and TRBJ2-7; 8 bases agree with TRBD2. V lost 6 bases and J lost 4; bases outside the gene matches: 11. CDR1 is MNHEY and CDR2 is SMNVEV in the germline V gene (reference sequence). The CDR3 spans 15 residues.

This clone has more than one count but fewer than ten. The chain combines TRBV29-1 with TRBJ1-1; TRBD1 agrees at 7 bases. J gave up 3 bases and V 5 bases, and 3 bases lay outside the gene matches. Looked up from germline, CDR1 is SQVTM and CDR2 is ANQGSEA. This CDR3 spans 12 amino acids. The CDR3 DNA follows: TGCAGCGTTCTAACAGGGGACACTGAAGCTTTCTTT. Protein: CSVLTGDTEAFF.

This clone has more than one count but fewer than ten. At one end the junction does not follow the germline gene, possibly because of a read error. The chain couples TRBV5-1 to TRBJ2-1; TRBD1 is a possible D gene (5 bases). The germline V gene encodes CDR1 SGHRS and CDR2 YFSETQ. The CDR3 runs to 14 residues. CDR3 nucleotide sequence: TGCGCCAGCAGTTTGGAGACAGCTTACAATGAGCAGTTCTTC. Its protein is CASSLETAYNEQFF. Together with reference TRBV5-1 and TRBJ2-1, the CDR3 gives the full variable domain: KAGVTQTPRYLIKTRGQQVTLSCSPISGHRSVSWYQQTPGQGLQFLFEYFSETQRNKGNFPGRFSGRQFSNSRSEMNVSTLELGDSALYLCASSLETAYNEQFFGPGTRLTVL.

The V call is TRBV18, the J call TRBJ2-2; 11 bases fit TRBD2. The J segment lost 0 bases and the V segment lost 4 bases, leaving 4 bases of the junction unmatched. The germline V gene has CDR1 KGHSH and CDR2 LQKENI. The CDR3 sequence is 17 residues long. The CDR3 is CASSLAGGSANTGELFF. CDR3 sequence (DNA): TGTGCCAGCTCACTAGCGGGAGGGAGTGCGAACACCGGGGAGCTGTTTTTT.

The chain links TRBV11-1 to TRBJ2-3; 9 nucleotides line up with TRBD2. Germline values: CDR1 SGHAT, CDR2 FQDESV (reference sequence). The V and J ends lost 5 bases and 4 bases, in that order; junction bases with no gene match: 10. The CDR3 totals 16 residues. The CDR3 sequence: CASSPDGGRASDTQYF. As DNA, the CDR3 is TGTGCCAGCAGCCCCGACGGCGGGAGGGCCTCAGATACGCAGTATTTT.

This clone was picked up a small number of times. In DNA, the CDR3 is TGTGCCAGCAGCGTGATGGGGCCTAGCGGGTCCGGGGAGCTGTTTTTT. It yields the protein CASSVMGPSGSGELFF. The chain joins TRBV7-3 to TRBJ2-2; TRBD2 aligns across 8 bases. The ends lost 5 bases at V and 6 bases at J; junction bases unmatched: 11. This CDR3 has 16 residues. Germline V CDR1 and CDR2: SGHTA, FQGTGA.

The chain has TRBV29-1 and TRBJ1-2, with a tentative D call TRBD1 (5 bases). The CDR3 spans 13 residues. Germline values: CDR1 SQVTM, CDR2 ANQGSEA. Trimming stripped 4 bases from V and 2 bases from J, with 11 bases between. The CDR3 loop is CSVVAGQNYGYTF. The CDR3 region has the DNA TGCAGCGTTGTGGCAGGGCAAAACTATGGCTACACCTTC.

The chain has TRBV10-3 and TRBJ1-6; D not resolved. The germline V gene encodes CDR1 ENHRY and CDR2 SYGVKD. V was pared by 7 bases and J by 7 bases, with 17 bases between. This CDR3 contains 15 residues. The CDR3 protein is CAITSEGFGNSPLHF. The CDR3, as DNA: TGTGCCATCACCTCTGAGGGATTTGGGAATTCACCCCTCCACTTT.

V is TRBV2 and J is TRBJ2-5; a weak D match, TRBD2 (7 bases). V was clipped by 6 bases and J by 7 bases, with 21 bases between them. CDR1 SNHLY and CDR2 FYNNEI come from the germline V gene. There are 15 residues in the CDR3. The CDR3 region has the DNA TGTGCCAGCAGCCGGGGGGAGGGGGTCCAGGGGACCCAGTACTTC. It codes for CASSRGEGVQGTQYF.